The subject of this entry is one TCR beta chain. Its antigen is undetermined. The table came from immunoSEQ multiplex PCR; TCRdb's copy has only in-frame clones and leaves some out. The table includes about 31,000 clones, more than 75% detected once. The data were obtained in a study of a mutant IDH1 vaccine in newly diagnosed glioma. Study information: Earlier care involved radiotherapy, temozolomide, or both, and the majority received both.

Germline V CDR1 and CDR2: SGHRS, YFSETQ. This CDR3 has 16 amino acids. Trimming at V came to 0 bases and at J to 6 bases, leaving 8 bases not matched to a gene. As for time point: week 35, safety follow-up. In every dose of vaccine, 300 ug of mutant IDH1 20-mer peptide was given alongside topical imiquimod. The sequence was obtained from a man aged 25-45 years with glioma. The V and J genes are TRBV5-1 and TRBJ2-1; 8 bases match TRBD2. Sequencing used PBMCs, obtained from a glioma patient whose treatment included an IDH1 peptide vaccine. The DNA for the CDR3 is TGCGCCAGCAGCTTGGTTGTCGGGGGGGATGTCAATGAGCAGTTCTTC. The encoded protein is CASSLVVGGDVNEQFF.